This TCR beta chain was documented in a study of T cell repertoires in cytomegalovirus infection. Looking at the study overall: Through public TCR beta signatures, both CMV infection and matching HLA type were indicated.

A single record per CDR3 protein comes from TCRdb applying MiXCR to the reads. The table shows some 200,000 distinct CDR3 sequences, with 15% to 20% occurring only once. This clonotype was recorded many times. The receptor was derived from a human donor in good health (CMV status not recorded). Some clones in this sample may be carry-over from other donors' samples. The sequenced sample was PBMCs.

The CDR3 DNA is TGTGCCAGCAGCTTATTCGTATCCTCCTCTGGGGCCAACGTCCTGACTTTC. Translating it yields CASSLFVSSSGANVLTF. The rearrangement joins TRBV7-2 to TRBJ2-6; D unresolved. There are 17 residues in the CDR3. The V and J ends lost 2 bases and 0 bases respectively, with 11 bases between them. The germline CDR1 and CDR2 sequences are SGHTA and FQGNSA.